These 28 T cell receptor beta chains share one sample of origin, sequenced in a study of blood T cells in healthy people across ages. A second about 7 to 11 cycle PCR used barcoded and J-beta primers. From the 5' RACE reads, TCRdb called clonotypes with MiXCR, one entry per CDR3 protein. The sample contains around 700,000 distinct CDR3 sequences, roughly 25% of which appear only once. These data were also reused for a study on T cells of mothers and their children.

Specimen: blood. The source is a boy aged 10-17 years in good health.

This chain links TRBV7-9 with TRBJ2-7, with D possibly matching TRBD1 (5 bases). Germline CDR1 and CDR2: SEHNR and FQNEAQ (reference sequence). The CDR3 is 13 residues long. The V and J ends lost 5 bases and 5 bases respectively, with 13 bases between them. The CDR3 DNA sequence: TGTGCCAGCAGCGTCCAGGGAATCGACGAGCAGTACTTC. The encoded protein is CASSVQGIDEQYF.

This chain joins TRBV11-2 and TRBJ1-1, with D unresolved. The germline gives CDR1 SGHAT, CDR2 FQNNGV. The V gene lost 7 bases and the J gene lost 4 bases, with 10 bases spanning the gap. The CDR3 extends over 12 amino acids. CDR3 in DNA: TGTGCCAGCACCCGAGCACCCACTGAAGCTTTCTTT. Its translation is CASTRAPTEAFF.

This clonotype was observed a handful of times. V usage is TRBV9 and J usage is TRBJ2-1; tentatively, D is TRBD2 (7 bases). Germline loops: CDR1 SGDLS, CDR2 YYNGEE. V gave up 4 bases and J gave up 8 bases, with 19 bases separating them. The CDR3 runs to 15 residues. CDR3 in amino acids: CASSLGGGGHDEQFF. CDR3 in DNA: TGTGCCAGCAGCCTTGGTGGGGGGGGACACGATGAGCAGTTCTTC.

A few counts support this clonotype. This chain links TRBV20-1 with TRBJ1-2; D is unclear. CDR1 DFQATT and CDR2 SNEGSKA come from the germline V gene (reference sequence). V was trimmed by 3 bases and J by 1 base, leaving 9 bases between them. This CDR3 comprises 13 residues. The CDR3 is CSARMADNYGYTF. The CDR3 coding sequence is TGCAGTGCTAGGATGGCCGATAACTATGGCTACACCTTC.

This clonotype appeared a few times. The V call is TRBV2, the J call TRBJ2-1; 7 bases are a match to TRBD2. The CDR3 is 16 amino acids. CDR1 is SNHLY and CDR2 is FYNNEI in the germline V gene. The CDR3, as DNA: TGTGCATTGGTCAGTAGGCTAGCGGAATCCTACAATGAGCAGTTCTTC. As protein: CALVSRLAESYNEQFF.

This clonotype appeared a single time. The V call is TRBV20-1, the J call TRBJ2-5; D is perhaps TRBD1 (5 bases). Gene TRBJ2-7 matches the end of the DNA better, so the J call may be wrong. The CDR3 is 14 amino acids. Germline V gene sequence: CDR1 DFQATT, CDR2 SNEGSKA (reference sequence). The CDR3 DNA reads TGCAGTGCTAGAGATATAACAGGATTTGACGAGCAGTACTTC. This codes for CSARDITGFDEQYF.

In its sample, this clonotype was seen a few times. The chain recombines TRBV15 with TRBJ2-7; D call uncertain. Germline V gene sequence: CDR1 LNHNV, CDR2 YYDKDF (reference sequence). The V end was cut by 4 bases, the J end by 0 bases, with 10 bases between. The CDR3 has 14 residues. The CDR3 reads CATSMRPDSYEQYF. The CDR3 DNA is TGTGCCACCAGCATGCGCCCGGACTCCTACGAGCAGTACTTC.

This clonotype was observed a few times. This chain joins TRBV29-1 and TRBJ1-1, with a weak D call TRBD1 (5 bases). Looked up from germline, CDR1 is SQVTM and CDR2 is ANQGSEA. The length of the CDR3 is 14 residues. The V end was cut by 1 base, the J end by 0 bases, with 9 bases between. The CDR3 nucleotides are TGCAGCGTTGAAGTTCGGGGGTTGAACACTGAAGCTTTCTTT. Translating gives CSVEVRGLNTEAFF.

This chain links TRBV6-1 with TRBJ2-5; TRBD2 aligns across 7 bases. The length of the CDR3 is 15 residues. The J segment lost 5 bases and the V segment lost 4 bases, leaving 10 bases of the junction unmatched. The germline gives CDR1 MNHNS, CDR2 SASEGT. CDR3 in amino acids: CASSATGGSWETQYF. In DNA, the CDR3 is TGTGCCAGCAGTGCTACGGGGGGTTCCTGGGAGACCCAGTACTTC.

This clonotype was seen a few times. V and J are TRBV6-5 and TRBJ2-1; 8 bases align to TRBD2. Trimming took 5 bases from V and 5 from J; bases not matched to a gene: 11. This CDR3 spans 16 amino acids. Germline values: CDR1 MNHEY, CDR2 SVGAGI. In DNA, the CDR3 is TGTGCCAGCAGTGAATCAAGCGGGGGTATTCACAATGAGCAGTTCTTC. It yields the protein CASSESSGGIHNEQFF.

In this sample, this clonotype turned up a few times. The junction departs from germline at one end; a sequencing error may be responsible. This sequence joins TRBV7-9 and TRBJ1-2; D is unresolved. CDR3 length equals 16 residues. Germline V gene data show CDR1 as SEHNR and CDR2 as FQNEAQ (reference sequence). CDR3 amino acids: CASSPSPVQTNDGYTF. CDR3 nucleotide sequence: TGTGCCAGCTCCCCGTCCCCAGTGCAGACTAACGATGGCTACACCTTC.

This chain uses TRBV28 with TRBJ2-5, with 9 bases that match TRBD1. The J call could be wrong; TRBJ2-7 is a better fit for the DNA end. The CDR3 contains 13 residues. Germline assignment: CDR1 MDHEN and CDR2 SYDVKM. The CDR3, as DNA: TGTGCCAGCAGGGGACAGGGAATCTACGAGCAGTACTTC. It encodes CASRGQGIYEQYF.

The rearrangement joins TRBV20-1 to TRBJ2-2; 14 bases match TRBD2. V gave up 6 bases and J gave up 4 bases; unmatched junction bases: 4. The CDR3 runs to 15 residues. Germline V lookup: CDR1 DFQATT, CDR2 SNEGSKA (reference sequence). The CDR3 sequence: CSARTSGRPTGELFF. As DNA, the CDR3 is TGCAGTGCGCGGACTAGCGGGAGGCCCACCGGGGAGCTGTTTTTT.

This clonotype was counted at least ten times. This chain links TRBV12-3 or TRBV12-4 with TRBJ2-1; D is uncertain. The CDR3 runs to 11 residues. Between the trimmed V and J ends, which lost 3 bases and 6 bases, there was a span of 3 bases. CDR3 nucleotide sequence: TGTGCCAGCAGTTTTTCCAATGAGCAGTTCTTC. This sequence encodes CASSFSNEQFF.

The CDR3 region is CASSVHPGTPWNEQFF. DNA for the CDR3: TGTGCCAGCAGCGTTCACCCCGGGACTCCGTGGAATGAGCAGTTCTTC. The chain recombines TRBV9 with TRBJ2-5; D is perhaps TRBD2 (6 bases). The J call may be faulty, since TRBJ2-1 better matches the DNA end. The germline V gene encodes CDR1 SGDLS and CDR2 YYNGEE. The CDR3 has 16 amino acids.

The chain links TRBV7-2 to TRBJ1-2; D may be TRBD1 (5 bases). The V gene's germline CDR1 is SGHTA and CDR2 FQGNSA. The CDR3 covers 16 residues. V shed 3 bases and J shed 1 base, with 15 bases lying between them. The CDR3 reads CASSLERGTDNYGYTF. The CDR3, as DNA: TGTGCCAGCAGCTTGGAGAGAGGGACGGATAACTATGGCTACACCTTC.

V and J are TRBV19 and TRBJ1-2, with 7 bases fitting TRBD1. The germline V gene encodes CDR1 LNHDA and CDR2 SQIVND (reference sequence). J was trimmed by 2 bases and V by 2 bases; bases with no gene match: 11. The CDR3 spans 17 residues. The CDR3 region has the DNA TGTGCCAGTAGTATATTGCCCACAGGGGCTCCCAACTATGGCTACACCTTC. Protein product: CASSILPTGAPNYGYTF.

The chain has TRBV7-8 and TRBJ2-5, with a possible D match to TRBD2 (6 bases). The V end lost 5 bases, the J end lost 2 bases, and 15 bases lay between the germline ends. Germline CDR1 is SGHVS and CDR2 is FQNEAQ. This CDR3 is built from 15 residues. The CDR3 sequence is CASSQGGKLQETQYF. As DNA, the CDR3 is TGTGCCAGCAGCCAGGGCGGGAAACTACAAGAGACCCAGTACTTC. The entire variable domain, with the rest obtained from reference TRBV7-8 and TRBJ2-5, is as follows: GAGVSQSPRYKVAKRGQDVALRCDPISGHVSLFWYQQALGQGPEFLTYFQNEAQLDKSGLPSDRFFAERPEGSVSTLKIQRTQQEDSAVYLCASSQGGKLQETQYFGPGTRLLVL.

This clonotype has just a few counts. The chain recombines TRBV12-3 or TRBV12-4 with TRBJ1-4, with D unresolved. V gave up 9 bases and J gave up 2 bases, with 13 bases separating them. The CDR3 spans 14 residues. CDR3: CASSPGSTNEKLFF. The CDR3, as DNA: TGTGCCAGTTCCCCGGGGTCGACTAATGAAAAACTGTTTTTT.

The chain joins TRBV12-3 or TRBV12-4 to TRBJ2-7; 7 bases are a match to TRBD2. The CDR3 is 14 residues long. With V trimmed by 5 bases and J by 2 bases, 6 bases remained unmatched. The CDR3 DNA reads TGTGCCAGCAGTGCCGGGACTATTGCCTACGAGCAGTACTTC. Its protein product is CASSAGTIAYEQYF.

The chain couples TRBV5-5 to TRBJ1-2; perhaps TRBD1 as D (6 bases). Germline V CDR1 and CDR2: SGHKS, YYEKEE (reference sequence). Trimming removed 3 bases from V and 5 bases from J, with 14 bases in between. The CDR3 covers 14 residues. The CDR3 reads CASSSDRSLYGYTF. CDR3 nucleotides: TGTGCCAGCAGCTCTGACAGGAGCCTGTATGGCTACACCTTC.

The chain employs TRBV9 and TRBJ2-5; TRBD1 or TRBD2 may be the D gene (6 bases each). This CDR3 has 15 residues. CDR1 SGDLS and CDR2 YYNGEE come from the germline V gene. Trimming pared 3 bases from V and 4 bases from J, leaving 16 bases between. This CDR3 is CASSGGAGAGETQYF. CDR3 nucleotides: TGTGCCAGCAGCGGGGGGGCTGGAGCAGGAGAGACCCAGTACTTC.

The chain links TRBV7-2 to TRBJ2-2; 12 positions match TRBD2. The germline V gene encodes CDR1 SGHTA and CDR2 FQGNSA. The CDR3 extends over 18 amino acids. V dropped 5 bases and J dropped 7; count of bases not matched to a gene: 14. The CDR3 region is CASSEPRLAGGSLGELFF. The CDR3 coding sequence is TGTGCCAGCAGCGAGCCCCGTCTAGCGGGAGGGTCCCTCGGGGAGCTGTTTTTT.

V and J are TRBV28 and TRBJ2-5, with 7 nucleotides matching TRBD1. V was clipped by 4 bases and J by 5 bases; unmatched bases: 16. Germline V gives CDR1 MDHEN, CDR2 SYDVKM. There are 17 residues in the CDR3. The CDR3 here is CASSWPLRGGESETQYF. CDR3 coding DNA: TGTGCCAGCAGTTGGCCGCTCAGAGGGGGCGAGTCTGAGACCCAGTACTTC.

The chain employs TRBV14 and TRBJ1-1; D is unresolved. V was trimmed by 1 base and J by 4 bases, leaving 7 bases between them. The CDR3 spans 13 residues. Germline loops: CDR1 SGHDN, CDR2 FVKESK. The CDR3 region has the DNA TGTGCCAGCAGCCAAGGGCGGCGCACTGAAGCTTTCTTT. It specifies CASSQGRRTEAFF.

CDR3 DNA sequence: TGTGCCAGCAGCTCCCCGACATCCTACGAGCAGTACTTC. Encoded protein: CASSSPTSYEQYF. This chain connects TRBV5-5 to TRBJ2-7; D call uncertain. The CDR3 extends over 13 amino acids. Germline CDR1 and CDR2: SGHKS and YYEKEE (reference sequence). V lost 3 bases and J lost 1, with 8 bases in between.

The rearrangement uses TRBV4-1 and TRBJ2-7; 10 positions match TRBD2. TRBJ2-1 explains the end of the DNA better; the J call may be wrong. The CDR3 spans 16 residues. CDR1 and CDR2 from the germline V gene are MGHRA and YSYEKL. CDR3 sequence reads: CASSLRALAGSDEQFF. CDR3 DNA sequence: TGCGCCAGCAGCTTACGAGCACTAGCGGGGTCCGACGAGCAGTTCTTC.

This clonotype showed up just a few times. CDR3 coding DNA: TGTGCCAGCAGCGTAGGTGGCAGAGTGTTCGAAAACATTCAGTACTTC. Translating it yields CASSVGGRVFENIQYF. This sequence joins TRBV9 and TRBJ2-4; D remains unclear. Germline assignment: CDR1 SGDLS and CDR2 YYNGEE. The ends were cut back, 0 bases at V and 5 bases at J, with 15 bases in the middle. The CDR3 is 16 residues long.